The 30 T cell receptor beta chains reported below all come from one sample, sequenced in a study of T-cell memory formation after mild COVID-19. TCRdb re-called the 5' RACE reads with MiXCR, one entry per CDR3 protein. The profile shows around 83,000 distinct CDR3 sequences, nearly 25% of them singletons. Material for sequencing was PBMCs or a T cell subset sorted from them (not recorded which). The receptors were sampled from a man aged 18 to 35 who had mild COVID-19 (a few samples of this study predate the infection). Cell type and time point are not known.

This clonotype was seen more than once but under ten times. The chain has TRBV12-3 or TRBV12-4 and TRBJ2-3; D perhaps matches TRBD1 (6 bases). Trimming took 5 bases from V and 8 from J, leaving 17 bases between them. The CDR3 runs to 14 residues. CDR3 DNA sequence: TGTGCCAGCAGTCCTTACAGGGAGCTAATTACGCAGTATTTT. Its translation is CASSPYRELITQYF.

The V call is TRBV5-1, the J call TRBJ2-3; TRBD1 or TRBD2 may be the D gene (5 bases each). The CDR3 totals 14 residues. Germline V CDR1 and CDR2: SGHRS, YFSETQ. With 4 bases removed from V and 5 bases from J, the gap between germline ends came to 14 bases. In nucleotides, the CDR3 is TGCGCCAGCAGCCTCCGGGGCCCGGAAGATACGCAGTATTTT. Translated, it gives CASSLRGPEDTQYF. Combining the CDR3 with reference TRBV5-1 and TRBJ2-3 gives the whole variable domain KAGVTQTPRYLIKTRGQQVTLSCSPISGHRSVSWYQQTPGQGLQFLFEYFSETQRNKGNFPGRFSGRQFSNSRSEMNVSTLELGDSALYLCASSLRGPEDTQYFGPGTRLTVL.

This clonotype was seen a handful of times. The chain combines TRBV5-1 with TRBJ2-2; D not certain. Trimming took off 0 bases at V and 5 bases at J, with 8 bases between the two ends. The CDR3 length is 14 residues. From germline, CDR1 is SGHRS and CDR2 YFSETQ. The CDR3 nucleotides read TGCGCCAGCAGCTTGGTGTCACCTACCGGGGAGCTGTTTTTT. It encodes CASSLVSPTGELFF.

This clonotype was seen only a few times. This chain links TRBV5-8 with TRBJ2-3, with D possibly matching TRBD2 (6 bases). Germline V gene sequence: CDR1 SGHTS, CDR2 YDEGEE. V was cut by 6 bases and J by 1 base, with 9 bases left in between. The CDR3 consists of 13 residues. The CDR3 protein is CASTRRGTDTQYF. The DNA for the CDR3 is TGTGCCAGCACCCGGAGGGGCACAGATACGCAGTATTTT. Full variable domain (rest looked up from reference TRBV5-8 and TRBJ2-3): EAGVTQSPTHLIKTRGQQATLRCSPISGHTSVYWYQQALGLGLQFLLWYDEGEERNRGNFPPRFSGRQFPNYSSELNVNALELEDSALYLCASTRRGTDTQYFGPGTRLTVL.

The chain links TRBV14 to TRBJ1-6, with a tentative D call TRBD1 (6 bases). The CDR3 spans 15 residues. The germline V gene has CDR1 SGHDN and CDR2 FVKESK. The germline V and J ends were trimmed by 4 bases and 8 bases, with 15 bases remaining between them. The CDR3 region has the DNA TGTGCCAGCAGCCTCTCGGGGGGGCCTTATTCACCCCTCCACTTT. Residues: CASSLSGGPYSPLHF.

This clonotype has only a few counts. The V call is TRBV20-1, the J call TRBJ2-3; possibly TRBD1 for D (5 bases). CDR3 length: 13 residues. Trimming left V 2 bases short and J 3 bases short, with 9 bases between. Per germline, CDR1 DFQATT and CDR2 SNEGSKA (reference sequence). CDR3 sequence (DNA): TGCAGTGCTAGATTCAAGGGGACAGATACGCAGTATTTT. Amino acids: CSARFKGTDTQYF.

The chain links TRBV12-3 or TRBV12-4 to TRBJ2-2; 10 nucleotides match TRBD1. Germline trimming cut 8 bases from V and 7 bases from J; bases unmatched to any gene: 4. The CDR3 covers 13 residues. This chain's CDR3 is CASSGQGIGELFF. CDR3 DNA: TGTGCCAGCTCGGGACAGGGGATCGGGGAGCTGTTTTTT.

In its sample, this clonotype was seen a few times. The chain joins TRBV7-2 to TRBJ2-3; 9 nucleotides agree with TRBD2. Germline V gene lookup returns CDR1 SGHTA and CDR2 FQGNSA. The junction had 5 bases not matched to a gene; V was cut back by 3 bases and J by 4 bases. The CDR3 consists of 15 residues. This CDR3 reads CASSLGGGASDTQYF. CDR3 nucleotide sequence: TGTGCCAGCAGCTTGGGCGGGGGGGCCTCAGATACGCAGTATTTT.

The table lists this clonotype with a few counts. The chain has TRBV5-1 and TRBJ1-1, with a possible D match to TRBD1 (6 bases). The CDR3 length is 15 residues. CDR1 is SGHRS, CDR2 YFSETQ, per germline. V shed 4 bases and J shed 0 bases, with 13 bases lying between them. In DNA form, the CDR3 reads TGCGCCAGCAGCATGACAGGAGGGGTGAACACTGAAGCTTTCTTT. Its protein is CASSMTGGVNTEAFF.

The genes are TRBV7-6 and TRBJ1-1; 7 nucleotides match TRBD1. The ends lost 5 bases at V and 7 bases at J; junction bases unmatched: 13. The CDR3 is 15 residues long. Germline loops: CDR1 SGHVS, CDR2 FNYEAQ. The CDR3 region has the DNA TGTGCCAGCAGCAGCTACGAACAGGGGATCGTTGAAGCTTTCTTT. Its translation is CASSSYEQGIVEAFF.

This clonotype was observed a few times. V gene TRBV10-3 combines with J gene TRBJ1-2, with TRBD1 as a possible D gene (5 bases). The CDR3 has 14 amino acids. CDR1 and CDR2 (germline): ENHRY, SYGVKD. Between the trimmed V and J ends, which lost 4 bases and 4 bases, there was a span of 13 bases. The CDR3 spells CAISGGQDTYGYTF. CDR3 bases: TGTGCCATCAGTGGGGGTCAGGACACCTATGGCTACACCTTC.

This chain joins TRBV6-5 and TRBJ1-2, with 7 bases matching TRBD1. CDR3 size: 15 residues. Trimming removed 2 bases from V and 4 bases from J; junction bases left unmatched: 7. Per germline, CDR1 MNHEY and CDR2 SVGAGI. The CDR3 region has the DNA TGTGCCAGCAGTTACCGGCAGGGGGTCCCCTATGGCTACACCTTC. Amino acid sequence: CASSYRQGVPYGYTF.

This chain uses TRBV7-2 with TRBJ2-5; TRBD1 or TRBD2 may be the D gene (5 bases each). This CDR3 spans 13 amino acids. Trimming pared 5 bases from V and 9 bases from J, leaving 16 bases between. Germline CDR1 and CDR2: SGHTA and FQGNSA. CDR3 coding DNA: TGTGCCAGCAGCCACCGGGACGGCCATCCCCAGTACTTC. Translation gives CASSHRDGHPQYF. Full variable domain (outside the CDR3, taken from reference TRBV7-2 and TRBJ2-5): GAGVSQSPSNKVTEKGKDVELRCDPISGHTALYWYRQSLGQGLEFLIYFQGNSAPDKSGLPSDRFSAERTGGSVSTLTIQRTQQEDSAVYLCASSHRDGHPQYFGPGTRLLVL.

This clonotype was observed at least ten times. The chain links TRBV6-2 or TRBV6-3 to TRBJ2-4, with a weak D call TRBD2 (5 bases). The CDR3 has 16 amino acids. Trimming cost V 4 bases and J 0 bases, with 13 bases left between them. Germline CDR1 MNHEY, CDR2 SVGEGT. DNA of the CDR3: TGTGCCAGCAGTTCCTGGACTGTACTAGCCAAAAACATTCAGTACTTC. It codes for CASSSWTVLAKNIQYF.

This clonotype was counted once. The CDR3 DNA sequence: TGCGCCAGCAGCCATTACACAGGGGTTTCGGACACTGAAGCTTTCTTT. Translation: CASSHYTGVSDTEAFF. The chain couples TRBV4-3 to TRBJ1-1; TRBD1 matches at 7 bases. This CDR3 contains 16 residues. With 3 bases clipped from V and 3 bases from J, the junction kept 10 bases outside the gene matches. CDR1 and CDR2 from the germline V gene are LGHNA and YSLEER.

The chain has TRBV6-5 and TRBJ2-5; possibly TRBD1 for D (5 bases). Trimming left V 8 bases short and J 2 bases short, with 15 bases between. Germline CDR1 is MNHEY and CDR2 is SVGAGI. The CDR3 consists of 14 residues. For the CDR3, the DNA is TGTGCCAGCTCGGATTGGGCAGGGCAAGAGACCCAGTACTTC. Translation: CASSDWAGQETQYF.

The V gene is TRBV4-1, the J gene TRBJ1-5, with D unclear. CDR1 is MGHRA, CDR2 YSYEKL, per germline. The CDR3 loop spans 15 amino acids. Trimming pared 1 base from V and 0 bases from J, leaving 7 bases between. CDR3 coding DNA: TGCGCCAGCAGCCAAGTGACACCTAGCAATCAGCCCCAGCATTTT. Its protein product is CASSQVTPSNQPQHF.

This clonotype was seen more than once but under ten times. The V call is TRBV5-1, the J call TRBJ1-5; 8 nucleotides align to TRBD1. The trim removed 3 bases at V and 7 bases at J, leaving 9 bases unmatched. The CDR3 is made up of 15 amino acids. Germline CDR1 reads SGHRS; CDR2 reads YFSETQ. The CDR3: CASSWGTGPAQPQHF. DNA of the CDR3: TGCGCCAGCAGCTGGGGGACAGGACCTGCGCAGCCCCAGCATTTT.

The chain joins TRBV5-1 to TRBJ1-6, with a possible D match to TRBD1 (5 bases). The V end was cut by 4 bases, the J end by 9 bases, with 11 bases between. This CDR3 region has 13 residues. CDR1 is SGHRS, CDR2 YFSETQ, per germline. This chain's CDR3 is CASSVDRGSPLHF. The CDR3 region has the DNA TGCGCCAGCAGCGTAGACAGAGGTTCACCCCTCCACTTT. Full variable domain (rest looked up from reference TRBV5-1 and TRBJ1-6): KAGVTQTPRYLIKTRGQQVTLSCSPISGHRSVSWYQQTPGQGLQFLFEYFSETQRNKGNFPGRFSGRQFSNSRSEMNVSTLELGDSALYLCASSVDRGSPLHFGNGTRLTVT.

This clonotype was seen a few times. The rearrangement joins TRBV7-9 to TRBJ1-5, with TRBD1 matching 11 bases. J lost 7 bases, V lost 6 bases, and 8 bases had no gene match. CDR3 length: 15 amino acids. Germline CDR1 is SEHNR and CDR2 is FQNEAQ (reference sequence). CDR3 coding DNA: TGTGCCAGCAGTCCCGGACAGGGGGCTTGGCAGCCCCAGCATTTT. Its translation is CASSPGQGAWQPQHF.

Only a few counts were recorded for this clonotype. The genes are TRBV2 and TRBJ1-2; D uncertain. Germline V CDR1 and CDR2: SNHLY, FYNNEI. V dropped 3 bases and J dropped 5 bases, with 16 bases sitting between them. The CDR3 has 15 amino acids. Here the CDR3 DNA reads TGTGCCAGCAGTGATGTTATGGCTAACCTTTATGGCTACACCTTC. This translates into CASSDVMANLYGYTF. The full variable domain, completed using reference TRBV2 and TRBJ1-2, is EPEVTQTPSHQVTQMGQEVILRCVPISNHLYFYWYRQILGQKVEFLVSFYNNEISEKSEIFDDQFSVERPDGSNFTLKIRSTKLEDSAMYFCASSDVMANLYGYTFGSGTRLTVV.

On this clonotype: Germline and junction disagree at one end, which may indicate a read error. The chain employs TRBV20-1 and TRBJ2-3, with 8 bases matching TRBD2. The CDR3 runs 15 residues. The germline V gene encodes CDR1 DFQATT and CDR2 SNEGSKA (reference sequence). CDR3 amino acids: CSAGEVGGAVDTQYF. The CDR3 region has the DNA TGCAGTGCTGGAGAAGTCGGGGGGGCGGTAGATACGCAGTATTTT.

A few counts support this clonotype. The V gene is TRBV9, the J gene TRBJ1-2, with D maybe TRBD1 (5 bases). The germline V gene has CDR1 SGDLS and CDR2 YYNGEE. This CDR3 spans 16 amino acids. Trimming shortened V by 5 bases and J by 4 bases, and 21 bases separated the two germline ends. CDR3 coding DNA: TGTGCCAGCAGTTCCGGAGGGGCCTTCCAAATCTATGGCTACACCTTC. Its protein product is CASSSGGAFQIYGYTF.

This clonotype was found a few times. This chain links TRBV7-3 with TRBJ2-2; D gene uncertain. CDR3 size: 11 residues. Per the germline V gene, CDR1 is SGHTA and CDR2 is FQGTGA. Trimming took 5 bases from V and 5 from J, leaving 3 bases between them. The CDR3 here is CASSGTGELFF. In nucleotides, the CDR3 is TGTGCCAGCAGCGGGACCGGGGAGCTGTTTTTT.

The DNA of the CDR3 is TGTGCCAGCAGCCCACAAAACACCGGGGAGCTGTTTTTT. It yields the protein CASSPQNTGELFF. The chain employs TRBV11-3 and TRBJ2-2; the D is unclear. The CDR3 extends over 13 amino acids. Germline CDR1 reads SGHNT; CDR2 reads YENEEA. V was cut by 5 bases and J by 2 bases, with 6 bases left in between.

V usage is TRBV2 and J usage is TRBJ2-7; D possibly corresponds to TRBD2 (5 bases). The CDR3 totals 16 residues. Trimming cost V 2 bases and J 2 bases, with 16 bases left between them. Per germline, CDR1 SNHLY and CDR2 FYNNEI. CDR3 sequence (DNA): TGTGCCAGCAGTGAATCAGAGGGTTGGGAAACCTACGAGCAGTACTTC. It codes for CASSESEGWETYEQYF.

There are many counts of this clonotype. This chain links TRBV20-1 with TRBJ2-1, with 7 bases matching TRBD2. Losses at the gene ends were 0 bases for V and 3 bases for J; bases not matched to a gene: 5. In germline, CDR1 is DFQATT, CDR2 SNEGSKA (reference sequence). This CDR3 contains 15 residues. This CDR3 reads CSARDLGGVYNEQFF. CDR3 DNA sequence: TGCAGTGCTAGAGATTTGGGGGGGGTCTACAATGAGCAGTTCTTC.

The genes are TRBV4-1 and TRBJ1-2; no reliable D call. This CDR3 spans 13 amino acids. Trimming took off 4 bases at V and 4 bases at J, with 10 bases between the two ends. Germline V gene sequence: CDR1 MGHRA, CDR2 YSYEKL. The CDR3 spells CASSPPTPYGYTF. CDR3 coding DNA: TGCGCCAGCAGCCCCCCAACCCCCTATGGCTACACCTTC.

The CDR3: CASSLGVGEQYF. The CDR3 DNA follows: TGTGCCAGCAGCTTAGGGGTAGGGGAGCAGTACTTC. The V and J genes are TRBV7-9 and TRBJ2-7, with D unclear. From germline, CDR1 is SEHNR and CDR2 FQNEAQ (reference sequence). The CDR3 has 12 amino acids. V was shortened by 1 base and J by 7 bases, with 8 bases between the two germline ends.

This clonotype was observed a few times. The V call is TRBV9, the J call TRBJ1-2, with D possibly TRBD1 on 5 matching bases. The CDR3 has 13 amino acids. Germline lookup yields CDR1 SGDLS and CDR2 YYNGEE. Trimming took 5 bases from V and 8 from J, leaving 16 bases between them. The CDR3 coding sequence is TGTGCCAGCAGTAGTGCGGGTTCAGGGGGCTACACCTTC. It codes for CASSSAGSGGYTF.